This T cell receptor (beta chain) was recovered during a study of cytomegalovirus exposure and HLA in healthy donors. Amplification used 60 Vbeta primers and 13 Jbeta primers. TCRdb keeps only in-frame clones here, not all; method: immunoSEQ multiplex PCR. The repertoire holds over 85,000 clones, approximately 77% seen once, with approximately 8% in the top ten. Study-level points and caveats: According to an earlier analysis, most TCR beta V segments yielded productive rearrangements about 87% or about 30% of the time. Overall, roughly 170 TCR beta chains were annotated as cytomegalovirus-associated.

As concerns this clone: Its target is unknown.

The receptor was derived from a female donor in good health and CMV-seronegative. The sample consisted of PBMCs.

The CDR3 loop is CASSAHVGGGREAKNIQYF. The DNA for the CDR3 is TGTGCCAGCAGCGCCCATGTAGGGGGGGGCAGGGAGGCCAAAAACATTCAGTACTTC. The V gene is TRBV9, the J gene TRBJ2-4, with D maybe TRBD2 (7 bases). This CDR3 comprises 19 residues. The germline V and J ends were trimmed by 3 bases and 1 base, with 23 bases remaining between them. Germline V lookup: CDR1 SGDLS, CDR2 YYNGEE.